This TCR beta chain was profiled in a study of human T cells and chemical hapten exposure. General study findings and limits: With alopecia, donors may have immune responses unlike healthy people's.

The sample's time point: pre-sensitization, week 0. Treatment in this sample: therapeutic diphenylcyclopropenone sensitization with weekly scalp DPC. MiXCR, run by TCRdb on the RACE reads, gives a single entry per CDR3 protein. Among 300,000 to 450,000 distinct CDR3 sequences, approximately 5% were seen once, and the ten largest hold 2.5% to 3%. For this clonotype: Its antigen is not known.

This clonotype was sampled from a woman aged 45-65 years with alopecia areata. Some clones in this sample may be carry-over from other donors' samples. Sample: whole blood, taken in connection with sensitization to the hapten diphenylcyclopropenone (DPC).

The CDR3 DNA reads as TGCAGCGTCCACCGGACAGGGAGCTATGGCTACACCTTC. This codes for CSVHRTGSYGYTF. The chain uses TRBV29-1 and TRBJ1-2, with TRBD1 matching 8 bases. The V gene end was trimmed by 6 bases and the J gene end by 4 bases; junction bases not matched to a gene: 7. Germline V gives CDR1 SQVTM, CDR2 ANQGSEA. The CDR3 covers 13 residues.